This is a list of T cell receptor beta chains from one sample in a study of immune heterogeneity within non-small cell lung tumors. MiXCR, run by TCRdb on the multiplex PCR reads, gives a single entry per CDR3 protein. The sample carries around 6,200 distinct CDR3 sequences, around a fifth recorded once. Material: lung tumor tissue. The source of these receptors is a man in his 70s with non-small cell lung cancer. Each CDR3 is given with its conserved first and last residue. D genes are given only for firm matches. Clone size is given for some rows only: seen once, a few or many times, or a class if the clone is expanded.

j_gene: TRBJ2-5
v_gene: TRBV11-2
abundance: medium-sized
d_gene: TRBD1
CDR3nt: TGTGCCAGCAGCCGAGTCCCGGGACAGCAAGAGACCCAGTACTTC
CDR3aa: CASSRVPGQQETQYF

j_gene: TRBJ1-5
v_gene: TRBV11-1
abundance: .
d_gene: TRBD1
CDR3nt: TGTGCCAGCAGCTTGGGACAGGGCTTTCTCCAGCATTTT
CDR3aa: CASSLGQGFLQHF

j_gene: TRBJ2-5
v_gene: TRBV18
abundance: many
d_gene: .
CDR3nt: TGTGCCAGCTCACCAGACGGGGCCCAAGAGACCCAGTACTTC
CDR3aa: CASSPDGAQETQYF

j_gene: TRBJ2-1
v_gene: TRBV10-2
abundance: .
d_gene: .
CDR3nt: TGCGCCAGCAGACCCCCAGGGGGGGGGTATGAGCAGTTCTTC
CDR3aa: CASRPPGGGYEQFF

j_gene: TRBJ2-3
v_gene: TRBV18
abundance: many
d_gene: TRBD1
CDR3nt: TGTGCCAGCTCTCCCACAGGGGCGCGAGATACGCAGTATTTT
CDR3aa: CASSPTGARDTQYF

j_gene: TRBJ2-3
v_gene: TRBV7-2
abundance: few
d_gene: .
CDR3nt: TGTGCCAGCAGCTTATTAGTAACAGATACGCAGTATTTT
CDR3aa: CASSLLVTDTQYF

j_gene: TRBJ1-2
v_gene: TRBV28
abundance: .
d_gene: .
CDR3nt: TGTGCCAGCACTCGAGGGAGAAACTATGGCTACACCTTC
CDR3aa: CASTRGRNYGYTF

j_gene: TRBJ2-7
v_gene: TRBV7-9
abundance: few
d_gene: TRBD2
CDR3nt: TGTGCCAGCAGCTTAAGGTCGGATAGCGGGAAATACGAGCAGTACTTC
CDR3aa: CASSLRSDSGKYEQYF

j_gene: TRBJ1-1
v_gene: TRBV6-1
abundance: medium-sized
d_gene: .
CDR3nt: TGTGCCAGCAGCCGGGACTCCTATAACACTGAAGCTTTCTTT
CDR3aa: CASSRDSYNTEAFF

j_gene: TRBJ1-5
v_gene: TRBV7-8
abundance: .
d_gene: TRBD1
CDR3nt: TGTGCCAGCAGCCCAGGGGGGGGTCAGCCCCAGCATTTT
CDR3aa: CASSPGGGQPQHF

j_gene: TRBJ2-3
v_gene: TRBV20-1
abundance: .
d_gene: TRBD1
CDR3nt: TGCAGTGCTAGATCGGACAGGGGAACAGATACGCAGTATTTT
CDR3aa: CSARSDRGTDTQYF

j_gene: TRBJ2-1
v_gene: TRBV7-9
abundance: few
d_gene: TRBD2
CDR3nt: TGTGCCAGCAGCTTAGCTTTACTAGCGGATGAGCAGTTCTTC
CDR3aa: CASSLALLADEQFF

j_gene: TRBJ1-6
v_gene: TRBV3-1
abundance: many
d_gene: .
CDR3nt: TGTGCCAGCAGCCAAGAAAGCAAAGCACCCCTCCACTTT
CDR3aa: CASSQESKAPLHF

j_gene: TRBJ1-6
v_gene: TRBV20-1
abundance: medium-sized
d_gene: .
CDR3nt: TGCAGTGCTAGAGATGTGGCGGAAAGCTCCTATAATTCACCCCTCCACTTT
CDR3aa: CSARDVAESSYNSPLHF

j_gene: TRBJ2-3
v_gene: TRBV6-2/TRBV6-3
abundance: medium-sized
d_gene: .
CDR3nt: TGTGCCAGCGGGGGCCACAGCGGAGATACGCAGTATTTT
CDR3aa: CASGGHSGDTQYF

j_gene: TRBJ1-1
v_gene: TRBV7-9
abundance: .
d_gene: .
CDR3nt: TGTGCCAGCAGCACTTGGACAGACTACACTGAAGCTTTCTTT
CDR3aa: CASSTWTDYTEAFF

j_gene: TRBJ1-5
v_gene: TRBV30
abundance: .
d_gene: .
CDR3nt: TGTGCCTGTGCGAGTCATAGCAATCAGCCCCAGCATTTT
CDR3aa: CACASHSNQPQHF

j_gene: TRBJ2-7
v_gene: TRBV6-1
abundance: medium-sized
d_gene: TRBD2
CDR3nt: TGTGCCAGCAGTTTCAACACCGCGGGAGCGGGAGGGCGGGAGCAGTACTTC
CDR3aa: CASSFNTAGAGGREQYF

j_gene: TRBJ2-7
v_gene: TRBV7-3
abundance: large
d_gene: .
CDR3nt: TGTGCCAGCAGCTTATGCCCAGAAGTTTACGAGCAGTACTTC
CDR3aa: CASSLCPEVYEQYF

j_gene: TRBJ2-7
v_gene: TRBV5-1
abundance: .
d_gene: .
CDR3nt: TGCACCGGCAGCTTGGTTTTGGGGGGAGAAAGCTCCTACGAGCAGTACTTC
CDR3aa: CTGSLVLGGESSYEQYF

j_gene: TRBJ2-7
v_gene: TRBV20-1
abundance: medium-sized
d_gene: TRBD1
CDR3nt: TGCAGTGCTAGAGATCAGGACGGGACAGGGGGCTACGAGCAGTACTTC
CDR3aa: CSARDQDGTGGYEQYF

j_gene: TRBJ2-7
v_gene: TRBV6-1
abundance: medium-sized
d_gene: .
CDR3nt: TGTGCCAGCAGTGAAGGAGGGGCCTACTCCTACGAGCAGTACTTC
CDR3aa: CASSEGGAYSYEQYF

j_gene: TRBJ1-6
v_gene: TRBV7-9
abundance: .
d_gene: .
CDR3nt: TGTGCCAGCAGCTTAGAGGGGAGCCCCTATAATTCACCCCTCCACTTT
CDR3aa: CASSLEGSPYNSPLHF

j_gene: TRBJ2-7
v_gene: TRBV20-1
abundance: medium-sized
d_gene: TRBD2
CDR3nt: TGCAGTGCTTTTACTAGCGGGGGAAGGGAGCAGTACTTC
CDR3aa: CSAFTSGGREQYF

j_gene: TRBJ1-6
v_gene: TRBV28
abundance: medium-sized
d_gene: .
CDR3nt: TGTGCCAGCAGTTTGGAGGATTCACCCCTCCACTTT
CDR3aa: CASSLEDSPLHF

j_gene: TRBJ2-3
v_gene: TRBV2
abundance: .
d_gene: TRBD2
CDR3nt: TGTGCCAGCACCCGAACGGGGGGGGTTAGCACAGATACGCAGTATTTT
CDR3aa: CASTRTGGVSTDTQYF

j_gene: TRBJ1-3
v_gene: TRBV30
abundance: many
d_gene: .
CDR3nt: TGTGCCTGGAGTCTAGCGATTGGAAACACCATATATTTT
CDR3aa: CAWSLAIGNTIYF

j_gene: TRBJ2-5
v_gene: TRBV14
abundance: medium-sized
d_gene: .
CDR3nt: TGTGCCAGCAGCCAAGCGCTGCAAGAGACCCAGTACTTC
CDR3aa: CASSQALQETQYF

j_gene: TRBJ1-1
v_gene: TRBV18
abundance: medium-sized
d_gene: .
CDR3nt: TGTGCCAGCTCACCACTCAGGGGCACTGAAGCTTTCTTT
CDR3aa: CASSPLRGTEAFF

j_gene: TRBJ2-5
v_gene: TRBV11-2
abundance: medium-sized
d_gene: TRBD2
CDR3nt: TGTGCCAGCAGCTTAGACGCCCGGGGGGGCCAGTACTTC
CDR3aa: CASSLDARGGQYF

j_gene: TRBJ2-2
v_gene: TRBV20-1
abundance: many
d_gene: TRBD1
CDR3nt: TGCAGTGCCGAGACAGGGGAATTTACCGGGGAGCTGTTTTTT
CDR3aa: CSAETGEFTGELFF

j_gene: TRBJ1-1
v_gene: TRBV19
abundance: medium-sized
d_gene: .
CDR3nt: TGTGCCAGTAGTATACCCCTAACAGGGGAAGCTTTCTTT
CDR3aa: CASSIPLTGEAFF

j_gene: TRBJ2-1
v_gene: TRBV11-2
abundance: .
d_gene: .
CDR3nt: TGTGCCAGCAGCTTAGTGGGGGGATACAATGAGCAGTTCTTC
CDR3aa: CASSLVGGYNEQFF

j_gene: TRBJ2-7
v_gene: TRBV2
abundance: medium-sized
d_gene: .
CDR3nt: TGTGCCAGCAGTGAAATCGTATACTACTCCTACGAGCAGTACTTC
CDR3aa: CASSEIVYYSYEQYF

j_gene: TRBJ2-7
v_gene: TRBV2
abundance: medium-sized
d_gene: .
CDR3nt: TGTGCCAGCAGTGCAAGACACCTGTCCTCCTACGAGCAGTACTTC
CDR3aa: CASSARHLSSYEQYF

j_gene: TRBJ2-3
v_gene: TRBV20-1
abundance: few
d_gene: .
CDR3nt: TGCAGTGCTAGCGTTAGCACAGATACGCAGTATTTT
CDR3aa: CSASVSTDTQYF

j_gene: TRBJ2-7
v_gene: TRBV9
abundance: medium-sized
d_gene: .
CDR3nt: TGTGCCAGCAGCCCAACGACGGATTACTACGAGCAGTACTTC
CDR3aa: CASSPTTDYYEQYF

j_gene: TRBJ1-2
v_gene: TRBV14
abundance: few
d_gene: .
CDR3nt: TGTGCCAGCAGCCAAGTGGGGGGAAACTATGGCTGCACCTTC
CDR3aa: CASSQVGGNYGCTF

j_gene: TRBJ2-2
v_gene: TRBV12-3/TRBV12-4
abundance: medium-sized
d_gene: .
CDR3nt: TGTGCCAGCAGTATACACACCGGGGAGCTGTTTTTT
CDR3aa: CASSIHTGELFF

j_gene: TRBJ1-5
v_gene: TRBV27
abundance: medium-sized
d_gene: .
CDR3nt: TGTGCCAGCAGTTTCCAGAACAATCAGCCCCAGCATTTT
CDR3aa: CASSFQNNQPQHF

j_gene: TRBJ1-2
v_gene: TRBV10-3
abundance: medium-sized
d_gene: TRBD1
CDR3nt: TGTGCCATCAGTGAAGCCCCAGGGGGCGGCTATGGCTACACCTTC
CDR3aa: CAISEAPGGGYGYTF

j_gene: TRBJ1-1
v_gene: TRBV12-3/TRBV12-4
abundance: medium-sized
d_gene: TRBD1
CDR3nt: TGTGCCAGCAGTACGACAGGGGAATCGGCTGAAGCTTTCTTT
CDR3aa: CASSTTGESAEAFF

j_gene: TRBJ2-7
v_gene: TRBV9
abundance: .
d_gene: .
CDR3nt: TGTGCCAGCAGCGTAGCACCAGGACACTCCTACGAGCAGTACTTC
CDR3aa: CASSVAPGHSYEQYF

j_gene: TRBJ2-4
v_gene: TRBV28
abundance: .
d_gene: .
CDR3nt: TGTGCCAGCAGACCCATTAGACAGGAGAACATTCAGAACTTC
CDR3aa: CASRPIRQENIQNF

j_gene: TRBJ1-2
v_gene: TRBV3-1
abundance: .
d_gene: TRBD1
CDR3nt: TGTGCCAGCAGTTCAGATGGACAGGGGATCAACTATGGCTACACCTTC
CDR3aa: CASSSDGQGINYGYTF

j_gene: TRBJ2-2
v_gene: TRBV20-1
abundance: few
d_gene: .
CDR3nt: TGCAGTGCTAGTTCAGAGAGGGGGGGCGCGAACACCGGGGAGCTGTTTTTT
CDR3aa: CSASSERGGANTGELFF

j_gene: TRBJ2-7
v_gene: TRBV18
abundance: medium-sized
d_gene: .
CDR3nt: TGTGCCAGCTCACCACCGTCACAGGGCAACGAGCAGTACTTC
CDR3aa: CASSPPSQGNEQYF

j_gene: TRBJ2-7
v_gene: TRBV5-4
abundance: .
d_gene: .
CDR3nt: TGTGCCAGCAGCTTGGATTTGGGGACAAGCTCCTACGAGCAGTACTTC
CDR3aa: CASSLDLGTSSYEQYF

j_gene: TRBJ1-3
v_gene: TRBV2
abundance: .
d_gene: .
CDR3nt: TGTGCCAGCATGAAAGGAGAAGATGGAAACACCATATATTTT
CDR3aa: CASMKGEDGNTIYF

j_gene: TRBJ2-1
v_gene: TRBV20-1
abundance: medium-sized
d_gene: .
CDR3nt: TGCAGTGCTAGAGGGATAGGGGGGGCCTACAATGAGCAGTTCTTC
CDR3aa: CSARGIGGAYNEQFF

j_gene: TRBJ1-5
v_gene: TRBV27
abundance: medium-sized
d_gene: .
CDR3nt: TGTGCCAGCGGAGACCCCAGGGGCCCCCAGCCCCAGCATTTT
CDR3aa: CASGDPRGPQPQHF

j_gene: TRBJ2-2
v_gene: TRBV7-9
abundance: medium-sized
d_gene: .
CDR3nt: TGTGCCAGCAGCTTTAATGGGGGAAACACCGGGGAGCTGTTTTTT
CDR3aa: CASSFNGGNTGELFF